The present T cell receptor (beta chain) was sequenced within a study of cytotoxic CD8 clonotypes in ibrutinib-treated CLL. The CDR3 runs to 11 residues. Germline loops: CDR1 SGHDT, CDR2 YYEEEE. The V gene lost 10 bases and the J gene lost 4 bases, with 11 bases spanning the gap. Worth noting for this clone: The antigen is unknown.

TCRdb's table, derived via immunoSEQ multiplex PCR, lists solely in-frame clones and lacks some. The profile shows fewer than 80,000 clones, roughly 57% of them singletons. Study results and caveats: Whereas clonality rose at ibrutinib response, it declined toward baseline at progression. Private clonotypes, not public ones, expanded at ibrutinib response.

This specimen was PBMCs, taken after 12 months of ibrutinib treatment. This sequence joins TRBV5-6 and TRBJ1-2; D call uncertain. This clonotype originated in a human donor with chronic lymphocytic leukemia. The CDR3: CAPTNGYGYTF. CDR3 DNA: TGTGCCCCCACAAACGGCTATGGCTACACCTTC.